The TCR beta chain under discussion was sequenced for a study of Ad26.COV2.S vaccination and SARS-CoV-2 variants (dated by TCRdb to the early 2020s). Background on the whole study: Donors in the vaccine arm were drawn from COV1001, a phase I-IIa trial of Ad26.COV2.S in healthy adults that was multicentre, randomized, double-blind and placebo-controlled. Sequencing of the TCRbeta repertoire served to evaluate the specificity and breadth of SARS-CoV-2-reactive T cell receptors following Ad26.COV2.S vaccination. Trial participants were randomized into five groups of five, in which low-dose or high-dose Ad26.COV2.S was given once or twice, or placebo was given on both occasions. Investigators did not know the trial group allocation while performing experiments and assessing outcomes. A total of approximately 30 samples were included in the TCR-sequenced set, comprising roughly 20 Ad26.COV2.S vaccine recipients, 5 placebo recipients and 8 SARS-CoV-2 convalescent individuals. Dosing of Ad26.COV2.S was intramuscular, at either 5x10^10 or 1x10^11 viral particles, delivered as one shot or as two shots spaced 56 days apart.

The immunoSEQ Assay was the method used to sequence TCRbeta CDR3 regions. After extraction, genomic DNA underwent amplification by bias-controlled multiplex PCR, followed by high-throughput sequencing. Per the original workflow: To quantify the absolute abundance of every unique TCRbeta CDR3 region, sequences were collapsed and filtered. T cell fraction was estimated by normalizing TCRbeta template counts to usable DNA, with usable DNA measured through amplification of reference genes found in all nucleated cells. Repertoire TCRs were annotated as SARS-CoV-2-specific when V gene, CDR3 amino acid sequence and J gene were exactly matched to a known reactive TCR set. The reference SARS-CoV-2 TCR set came from MIRA and was filtered for enrichment in COVID-19-positive ImmuneCODE repertoires, removing public or cross-reactive TCRs. Based on the MIRA antigens, annotated TCRs were further analysed at the level of specific ORF or position within ORF. Breadth was defined as annotated unique rearrangements over total unique productive rearrangements; depth was the summed frequency of those rearrangements. Group comparisons of TCR breadth used two-sided Wilcoxon rank-sum tests. The table comes from immuneACCESS by way of TCRdb, which keeps in-frame sequences with V and J called. Part of the clones is missing from these tables; in studies checked, under half for an unresolved V gene and the rest for unknown reasons. V and J calls and clone size follow that table, whereas D and trimming were derived from the DNA. A total of hundreds of thousands of clones appear in this sample, 89% of them only once. The leading ten clones occupy 2.5% to 3% of the sample.

Points the paper makes about the study in general: Substantial breadth of spike-specific CD8+ and CD4+ T cell responses was reported after vaccination. The authors noted that the TCR breadth and depth analyses may have underestimated total T cell responses. Compared with placebo recipients, Ad26.COV2.S recipients showed higher spike-specific TCR breadth (P = 0.0014). Comparable non-spike TCR breadth was observed between vaccine and placebo recipients, consistent with only spike being contained in the vaccine. The study was not powered to compare responses between vaccine doses or regimens.

For this clone: Its cognate antigen has yet to be identified. One base away there is no much larger clone; base qualities are not given.

V and J lose 7 bases and 2 bases, and a span of 15 bases separates them. Reading from cysteine to phenylalanine, the CDR3 counts 14 amino acids. The DNA shown is the 42-base CDR3, in frame from base 1. The germline V gene yields MDHEN for CDR1 and SYDVKM for CDR2. The treatment or condition label, as the study defines it: over 15 received Ad26.COV2.S at low or high dose, single or two shots; several received placebo; per-sample allocation not given. For vaccine and placebo recipients, repertoires were sequenced using samples collected on day 63 after the first injection. Between 29 July and 7 August 2020, Cohort 1b enrolled 25 adults aged 18-55 years at one site in Boston, USA. As a vaccine, Ad26.COV2.S was a replication-incompetent adenovirus type 26 vector that expressed a prefusion-stabilized SARS-CoV-2 spike protein derived from the original Wuhan strain.

The specimen comprised peripheral blood, sampled in a trial of Ad26.COV2.S vaccine versus placebo. The receptor comes from a person between 18 and 60 years old who received the Ad26.COV2.S COVID-19 vaccine or a placebo. The rearranged chain carries TRBV28 and TRBJ2-7; no D gene is confidently identified. CDR3 loop: CASNSGSDPYEQYF. The DNA is as follows: TGTGCCAGCAATTCAGGCAGTGATCCCTACGAGCAGTACTTC.